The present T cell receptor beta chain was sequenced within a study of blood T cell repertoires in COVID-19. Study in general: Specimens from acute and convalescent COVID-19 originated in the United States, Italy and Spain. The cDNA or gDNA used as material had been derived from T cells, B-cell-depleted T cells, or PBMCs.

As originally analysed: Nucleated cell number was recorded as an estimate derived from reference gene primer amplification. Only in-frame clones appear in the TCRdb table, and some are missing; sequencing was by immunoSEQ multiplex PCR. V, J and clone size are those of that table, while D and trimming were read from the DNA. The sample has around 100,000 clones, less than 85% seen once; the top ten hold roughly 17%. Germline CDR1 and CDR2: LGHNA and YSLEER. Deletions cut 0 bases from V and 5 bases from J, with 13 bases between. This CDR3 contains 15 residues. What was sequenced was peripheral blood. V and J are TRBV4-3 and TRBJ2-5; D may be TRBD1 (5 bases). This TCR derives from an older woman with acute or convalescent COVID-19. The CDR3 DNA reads TGCGCCAGCAGCCAAGAAGGCGCTAAGGGGGAGACCCAGTACTTC. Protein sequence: CASSQEGAKGETQYF.